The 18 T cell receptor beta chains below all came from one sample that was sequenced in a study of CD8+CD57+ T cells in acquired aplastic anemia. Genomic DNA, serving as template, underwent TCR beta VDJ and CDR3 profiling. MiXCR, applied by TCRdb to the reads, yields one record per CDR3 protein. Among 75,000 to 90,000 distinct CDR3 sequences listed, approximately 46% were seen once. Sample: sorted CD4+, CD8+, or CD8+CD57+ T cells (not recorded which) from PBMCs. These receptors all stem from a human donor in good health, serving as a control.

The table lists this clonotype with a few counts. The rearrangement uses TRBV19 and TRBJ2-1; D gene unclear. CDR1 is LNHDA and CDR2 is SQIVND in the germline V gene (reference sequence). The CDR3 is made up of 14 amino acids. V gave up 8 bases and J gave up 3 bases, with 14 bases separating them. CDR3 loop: CASCRSGVYNEQFF. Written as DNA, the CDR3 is TGTGCCAGTTGTAGGTCCGGAGTCTACAATGAGCAGTTCTTC.

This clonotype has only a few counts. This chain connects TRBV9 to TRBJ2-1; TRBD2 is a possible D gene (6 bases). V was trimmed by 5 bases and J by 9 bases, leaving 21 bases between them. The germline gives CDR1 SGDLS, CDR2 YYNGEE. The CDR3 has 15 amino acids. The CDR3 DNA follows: TGTGCCAGCAGGGGGAGCGGTAGGTTGGAGGGTGAGCAGTTCTTC. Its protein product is CASRGSGRLEGEQFF.

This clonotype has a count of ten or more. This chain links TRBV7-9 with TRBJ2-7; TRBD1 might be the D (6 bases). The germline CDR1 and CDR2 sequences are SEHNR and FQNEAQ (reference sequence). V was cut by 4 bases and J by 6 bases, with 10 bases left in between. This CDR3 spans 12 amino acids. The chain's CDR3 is CASSSLGGEQYF. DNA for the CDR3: TGTGCCAGCAGCTCCTTAGGGGGCGAGCAGTACTTC. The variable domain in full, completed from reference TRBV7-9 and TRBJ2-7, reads DTGVSQNPRHKITKRGQNVTFRCDPISEHNRLYWYRQTLGQGPEFLTYFQNEAQLEKSRLLSDRFSAERPKGSFSTLEIQRTEQGDSAMYLCASSSLGGEQYFGPGTRLTVT.

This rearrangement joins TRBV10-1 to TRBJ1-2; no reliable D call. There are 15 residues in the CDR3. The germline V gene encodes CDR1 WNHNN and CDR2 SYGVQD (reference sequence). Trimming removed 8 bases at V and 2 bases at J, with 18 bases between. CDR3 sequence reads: CASLGKESPNYGYTF. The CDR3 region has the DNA TGCGCCAGCCTGGGCAAGGAGTCCCCAAACTATGGCTACACCTTC.

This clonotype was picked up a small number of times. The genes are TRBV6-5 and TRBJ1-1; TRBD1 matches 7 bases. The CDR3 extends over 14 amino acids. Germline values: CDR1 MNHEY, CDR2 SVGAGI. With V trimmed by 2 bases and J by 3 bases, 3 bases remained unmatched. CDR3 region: CASSYVGTDTEAFF. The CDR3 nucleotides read TGTGCCAGCAGTTACGTTGGGACAGACACTGAAGCTTTCTTT.

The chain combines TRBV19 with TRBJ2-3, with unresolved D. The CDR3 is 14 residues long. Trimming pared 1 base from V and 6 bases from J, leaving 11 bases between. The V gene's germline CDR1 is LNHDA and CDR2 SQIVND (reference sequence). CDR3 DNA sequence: TGTGCCAGTAGTATAGGGCGGAAGGAGGATACGCAGTATTTT. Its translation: CASSIGRKEDTQYF.

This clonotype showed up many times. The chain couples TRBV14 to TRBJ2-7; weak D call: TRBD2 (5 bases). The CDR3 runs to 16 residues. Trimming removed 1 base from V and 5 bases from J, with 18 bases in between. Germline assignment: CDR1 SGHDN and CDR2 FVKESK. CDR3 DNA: TGTGCCAGCAGCCAAGTTGTTTCTAGCTTGGCCAACGAGCAGTACTTC. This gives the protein CASSQVVSSLANEQYF.

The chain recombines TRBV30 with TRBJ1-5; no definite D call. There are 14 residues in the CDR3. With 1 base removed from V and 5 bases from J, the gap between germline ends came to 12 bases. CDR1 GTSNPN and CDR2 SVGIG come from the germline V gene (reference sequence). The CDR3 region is CAWSEVGMDQPQHF. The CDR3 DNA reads TGTGCCTGGAGTGAAGTGGGAATGGATCAGCCCCAGCATTTT.

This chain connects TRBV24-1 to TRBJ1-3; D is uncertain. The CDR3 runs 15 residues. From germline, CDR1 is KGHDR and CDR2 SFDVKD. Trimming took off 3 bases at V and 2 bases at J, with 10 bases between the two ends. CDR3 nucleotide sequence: TGTGCCACCAGTGATCCGGGTAGAGCTGGAAACACCATATATTTT. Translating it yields CATSDPGRAGNTIYF.

CDR3 amino acids: CASRADTGELFF. Written as DNA, the CDR3 is TGTGCCAGCAGGGCAGACACCGGGGAGCTGTTTTTT. The gene calls are TRBV2 and TRBJ2-2; no reliable D call. This CDR3 comprises 12 residues. Trimming stripped 6 bases from V and 3 bases from J, with 5 bases between. Germline-derived CDR1 and CDR2 are SNHLY and FYNNEI.

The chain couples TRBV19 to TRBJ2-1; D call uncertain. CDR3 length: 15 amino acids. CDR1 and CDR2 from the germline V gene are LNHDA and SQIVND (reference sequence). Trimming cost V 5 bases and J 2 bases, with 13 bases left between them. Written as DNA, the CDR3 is TGTGCCAGTAGTGTCCTGGGGAATCCCTACAATGAGCAGTTCTTC. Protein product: CASSVLGNPYNEQFF.

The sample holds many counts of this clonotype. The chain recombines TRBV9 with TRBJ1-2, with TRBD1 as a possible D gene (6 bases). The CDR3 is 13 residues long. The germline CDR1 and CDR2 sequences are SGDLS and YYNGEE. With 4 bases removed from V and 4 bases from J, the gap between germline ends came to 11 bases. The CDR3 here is CASSPSGVYGYTF. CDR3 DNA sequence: TGTGCCAGCAGCCCGTCAGGGGTCTATGGCTACACCTTC.

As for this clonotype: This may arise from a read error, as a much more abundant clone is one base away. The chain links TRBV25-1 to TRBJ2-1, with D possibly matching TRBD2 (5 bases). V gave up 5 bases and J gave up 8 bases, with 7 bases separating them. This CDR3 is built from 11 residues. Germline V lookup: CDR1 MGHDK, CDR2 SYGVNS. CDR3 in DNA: TGTGCCAGCAGTCCGGGATATGAGCAGTTCTTC. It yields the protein CASSPGYEQFF.

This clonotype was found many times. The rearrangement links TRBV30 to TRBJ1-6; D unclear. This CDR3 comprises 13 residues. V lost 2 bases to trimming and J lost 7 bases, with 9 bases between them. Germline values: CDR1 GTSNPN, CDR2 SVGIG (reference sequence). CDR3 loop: CAWSPDWNSPLHF. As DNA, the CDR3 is TGTGCCTGGAGTCCGGACTGGAATTCACCCCTCCACTTT.

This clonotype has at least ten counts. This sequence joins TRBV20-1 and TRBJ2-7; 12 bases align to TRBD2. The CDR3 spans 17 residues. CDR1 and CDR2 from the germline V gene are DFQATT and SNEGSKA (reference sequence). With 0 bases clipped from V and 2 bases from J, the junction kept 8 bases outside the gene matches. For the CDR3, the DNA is TGCAGTGCTAGAGATCCTAGCGGGAGGGCCGGGGCCTACGAGCAGTACTTC. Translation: CSARDPSGRAGAYEQYF.

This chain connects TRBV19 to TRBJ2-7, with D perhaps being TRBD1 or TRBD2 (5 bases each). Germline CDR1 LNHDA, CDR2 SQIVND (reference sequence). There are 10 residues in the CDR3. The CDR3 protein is CAPREYEQYF. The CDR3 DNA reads TGTGCTCCCAGGGAGTACGAGCAGTACTTC. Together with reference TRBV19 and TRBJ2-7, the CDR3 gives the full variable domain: DGGITQSPKYLFRKEGQNVTLSCEQNLNHDAMYWYRQDPGQGLRLIYYSQIVNDFQKGDIAEGYSVSREKKESFPLTVTSAQKNPTAFYLCAPREYEQYFGPGTRLTVT.

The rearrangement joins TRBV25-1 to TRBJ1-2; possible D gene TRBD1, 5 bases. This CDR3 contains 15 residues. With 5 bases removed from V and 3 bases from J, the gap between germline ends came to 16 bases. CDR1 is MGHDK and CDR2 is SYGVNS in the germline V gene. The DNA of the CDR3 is TGTGCCAGCAGTCCCCGCGGCGGGGCGTACTATGGCTACACCTTC. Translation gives CASSPRGGAYYGYTF.

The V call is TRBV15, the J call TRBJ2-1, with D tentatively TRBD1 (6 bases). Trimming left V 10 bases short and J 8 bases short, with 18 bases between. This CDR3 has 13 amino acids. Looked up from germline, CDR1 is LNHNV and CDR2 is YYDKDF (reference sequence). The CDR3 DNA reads TGTGCCAGCAGTTTACCCAGGGGCGATGAGCAGTTCTTC. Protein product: CASSLPRGDEQFF.